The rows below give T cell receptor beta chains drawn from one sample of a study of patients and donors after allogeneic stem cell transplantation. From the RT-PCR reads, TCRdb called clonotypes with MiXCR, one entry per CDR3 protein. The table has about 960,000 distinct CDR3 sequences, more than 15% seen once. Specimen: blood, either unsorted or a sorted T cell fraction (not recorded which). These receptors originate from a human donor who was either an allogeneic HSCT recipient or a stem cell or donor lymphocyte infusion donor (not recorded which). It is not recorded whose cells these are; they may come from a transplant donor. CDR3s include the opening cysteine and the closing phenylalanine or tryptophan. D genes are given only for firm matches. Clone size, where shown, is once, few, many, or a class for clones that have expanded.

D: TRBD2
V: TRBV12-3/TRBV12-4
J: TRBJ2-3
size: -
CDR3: CASSRGRAQADTQYF
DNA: TGTGCCAGCAGTCGCGGGAGGGCCCAGGCAGATACGCAGTATTTT

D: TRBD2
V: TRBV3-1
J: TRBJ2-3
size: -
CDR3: CASSQGSGKFTDTQYF
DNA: TGTGCCAGCAGCCAGGGTAGCGGGAAGTTCACAGATACGCAGTATTTT

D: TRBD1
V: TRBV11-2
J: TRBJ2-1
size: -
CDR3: CASSLESMILKRDRDYNEQFF
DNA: TGTGCCAGCAGCTTAGAATCTATGATCCTAAAGAGGGACAGGGACTACAATGAGCAGTTCTTC

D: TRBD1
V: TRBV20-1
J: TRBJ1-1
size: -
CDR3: CSARSGTGGKYTEAFF
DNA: TGCAGTGCTAGATCCGGGACAGGGGGCAAGTACACTGAAGCTTTCTTT

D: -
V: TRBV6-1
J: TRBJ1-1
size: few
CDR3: CASSKPGQLNTEAFF
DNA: TGTGCCAGCAGCAAACCAGGACAGCTGAACACTGAAGCTTTCTTT

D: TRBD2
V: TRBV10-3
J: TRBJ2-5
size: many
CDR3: CAISRGRPAGGAETQYF
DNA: TGTGCCATCAGTCGCGGTCGGCCAGCGGGAGGGGCAGAGACCCAGTACTTC

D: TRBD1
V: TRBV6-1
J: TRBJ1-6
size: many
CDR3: CASRRQGNSPLHF
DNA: TGTGCCAGCAGACGACAGGGTAATTCACCCCTCCACTTT

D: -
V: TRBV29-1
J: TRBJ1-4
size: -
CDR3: CSVVGDGNEKLFF
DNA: TGCAGCGTTGTGGGGGACGGTAATGAAAAACTGTTTTTT

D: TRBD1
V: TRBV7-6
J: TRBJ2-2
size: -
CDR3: CASSFGVAQGYTGELFF
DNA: TGTGCCAGCAGCTTTGGGGTGGCACAGGGGTATACCGGGGAGCTGTTTTTT

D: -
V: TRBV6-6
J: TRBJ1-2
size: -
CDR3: CASRERDGYTF
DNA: TGTGCCAGCAGGGAGCGGGACGGCTACACCTTC

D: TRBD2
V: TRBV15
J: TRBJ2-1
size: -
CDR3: CATSREMLSGESYNEQFF
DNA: TGTGCCACCAGCAGAGAGATGCTGAGCGGGGAGTCCTACAATGAGCAGTTCTTC

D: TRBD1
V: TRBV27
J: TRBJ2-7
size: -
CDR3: CASTRTGNSYEQYF
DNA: TGTGCCAGCACTCGGACAGGGAACTCCTACGAGCAGTACTTC

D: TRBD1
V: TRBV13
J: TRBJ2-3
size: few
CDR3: CASSLVGQGVTDTQYF
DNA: TGTGCCAGCAGCTTAGTCGGACAGGGGGTCACAGATACGCAGTATTTT

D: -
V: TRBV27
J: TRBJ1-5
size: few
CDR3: CASSLTTTSSIRQPQHF
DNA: TGTGCCAGCAGCCTAACTACGACTAGTTCAATCCGTCAGCCCCAGCATTTT

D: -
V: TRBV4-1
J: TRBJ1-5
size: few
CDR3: CASSVDISNQPQHF
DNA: TGCGCCAGCAGCGTCGACATCAGCAATCAGCCCCAGCATTTT

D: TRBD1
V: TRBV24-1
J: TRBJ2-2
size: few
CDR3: CATSDLWTGDGGELFF
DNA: TGTGCCACCAGTGATTTGTGGACAGGGGATGGCGGGGAGCTGTTTTTT

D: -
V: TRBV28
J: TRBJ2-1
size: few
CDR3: CASSQDPREEQFF
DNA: TGTGCCAGCAGTCAGGACCCAAGGGAGGAGCAGTTCTTC

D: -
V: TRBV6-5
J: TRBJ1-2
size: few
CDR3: CASSYSRGTYGYTF
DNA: TGTGCCAGCAGTTACTCAAGGGGGACCTATGGCTACACCTTC

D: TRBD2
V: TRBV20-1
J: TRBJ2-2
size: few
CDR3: CSARKASGNTGELFF
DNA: TGCAGTGCCCGGAAGGCTAGCGGAAACACCGGGGAGCTGTTTTTT

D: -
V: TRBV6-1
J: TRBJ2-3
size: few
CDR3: CASSLHGLRADTQYF
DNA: TGTGCCAGCTCGTTGCACGGACTCCGTGCAGATACGCAGTATTTT

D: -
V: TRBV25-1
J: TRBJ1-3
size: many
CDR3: CASSEEGRSGNTIYF
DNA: TGTGCCAGCAGTGAGGAGGGTCGCAGCGGAAACACCATATATTTT

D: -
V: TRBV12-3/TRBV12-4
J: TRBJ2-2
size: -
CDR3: CASRVGGGRTNTGELFF
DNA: TGTGCCAGCAGAGTTGGGGGAGGCAGGACGAACACCGGGGAGCTGTTTTTT

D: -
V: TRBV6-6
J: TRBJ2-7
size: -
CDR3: CASSTGQLGQYF
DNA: TGTGCCAGCTCCACGGGCCAGCTAGGACAGTACTTC

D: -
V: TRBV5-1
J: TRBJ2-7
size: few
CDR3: CASRPHGTYEQYF
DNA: TGCGCCAGCAGACCTCACGGAACCTACGAGCAGTACTTC

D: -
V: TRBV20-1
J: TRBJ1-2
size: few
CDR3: CSAQGGGPGLSGYTF
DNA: TGCAGTGCCCAGGGTGGGGGGCCAGGGTTAAGTGGCTACACCTTC

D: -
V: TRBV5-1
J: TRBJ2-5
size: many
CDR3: CASSFEFETQYF
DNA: TGCGCCAGCAGCTTTGAGTTCGAGACCCAGTACTTC

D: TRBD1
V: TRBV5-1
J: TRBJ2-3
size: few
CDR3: CASSFQGQGRDTQYF
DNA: TGCGCCAGCAGCTTCCAGGGACAGGGGCGAGATACGCAGTATTTT

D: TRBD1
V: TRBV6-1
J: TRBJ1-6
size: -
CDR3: CASSEGRDRSSSPLHF
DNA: TGTGCCAGCAGTGAAGGTCGGGACAGATCAAGTTCACCCCTCCACTTT

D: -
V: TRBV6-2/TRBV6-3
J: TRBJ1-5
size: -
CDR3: CASWGINQPQHF
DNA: TGTGCCAGCTGGGGAATCAATCAGCCCCAGCATTTT

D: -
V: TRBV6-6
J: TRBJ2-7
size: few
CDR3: CASRVGTEQYF
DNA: TGTGCCAGCAGGGTTGGGACCGAGCAGTACTTC

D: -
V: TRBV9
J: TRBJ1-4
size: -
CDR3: CASSVDPGRGEKLFF
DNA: TGTGCCAGCAGCGTAGATCCAGGGAGAGGGGAAAAACTGTTTTTT

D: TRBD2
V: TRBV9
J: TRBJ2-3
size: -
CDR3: CASSVSSGGGDTQYF
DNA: TGTGCCAGCAGCGTATCTAGCGGGGGGGGAGATACGCAGTATTTT

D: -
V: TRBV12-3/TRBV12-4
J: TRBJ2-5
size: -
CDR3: CASSWGYQETQYF
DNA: TGTGCCAGCAGTTGGGGCTACCAAGAGACCCAGTACTTC

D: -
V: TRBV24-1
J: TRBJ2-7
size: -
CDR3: CATSDLSYEQYF
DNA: TGTGCCACCAGTGATTTAAGTTACGAGCAGTACTTC

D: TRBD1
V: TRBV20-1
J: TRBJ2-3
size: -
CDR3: CSATREGASTDTQYF
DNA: TGCAGTGCTACCCGAGAGGGGGCGAGCACAGATACGCAGTATTTT